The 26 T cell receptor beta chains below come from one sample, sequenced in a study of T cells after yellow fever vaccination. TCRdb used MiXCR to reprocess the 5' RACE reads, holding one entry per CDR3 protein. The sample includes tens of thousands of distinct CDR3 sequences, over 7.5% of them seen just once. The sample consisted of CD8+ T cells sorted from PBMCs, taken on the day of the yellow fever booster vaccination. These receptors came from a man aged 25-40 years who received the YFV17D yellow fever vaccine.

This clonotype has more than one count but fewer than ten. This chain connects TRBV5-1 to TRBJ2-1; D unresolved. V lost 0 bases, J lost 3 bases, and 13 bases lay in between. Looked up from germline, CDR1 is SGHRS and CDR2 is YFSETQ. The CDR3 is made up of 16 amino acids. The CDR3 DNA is TGCGCCAGCAGCTTGGGCCAGGTAGAATACTACAATGAGCAGTTCTTC. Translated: CASSLGQVEYYNEQFF.

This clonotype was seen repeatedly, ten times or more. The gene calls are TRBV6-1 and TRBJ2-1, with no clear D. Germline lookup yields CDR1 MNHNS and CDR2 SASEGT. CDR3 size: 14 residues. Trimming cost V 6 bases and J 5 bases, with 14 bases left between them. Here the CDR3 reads CASRGPTPDNEQFF. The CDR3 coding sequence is TGTGCCAGCAGAGGGCCAACCCCGGACAATGAGCAGTTCTTC.

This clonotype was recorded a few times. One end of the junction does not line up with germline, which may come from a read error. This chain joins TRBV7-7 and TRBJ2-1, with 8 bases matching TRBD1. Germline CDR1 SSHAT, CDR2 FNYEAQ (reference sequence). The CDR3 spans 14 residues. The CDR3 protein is CASSSGTGIHEQFF. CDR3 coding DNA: TGTGCTAGCAGCTCCGGGACAGGCATCCATGAGCAGTTCTTC.

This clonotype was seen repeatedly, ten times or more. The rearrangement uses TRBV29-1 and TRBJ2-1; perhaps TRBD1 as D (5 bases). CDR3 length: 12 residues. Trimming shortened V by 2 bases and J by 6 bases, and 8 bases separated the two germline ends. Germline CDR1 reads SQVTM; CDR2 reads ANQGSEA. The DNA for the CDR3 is TGCAGCGTTGAAAAAGGGGTCAATGAGCAGTTCTTC. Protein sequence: CSVEKGVNEQFF.

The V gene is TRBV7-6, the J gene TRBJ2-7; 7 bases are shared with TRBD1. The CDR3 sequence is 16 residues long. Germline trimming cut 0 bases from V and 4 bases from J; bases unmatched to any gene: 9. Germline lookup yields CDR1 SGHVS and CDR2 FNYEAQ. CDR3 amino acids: CASSLASQGPGYEQYF. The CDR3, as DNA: TGTGCCAGCAGCTTAGCTTCACAGGGGCCCGGGTACGAGCAGTACTTC. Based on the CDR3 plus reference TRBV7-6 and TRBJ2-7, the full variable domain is GAGVSQSPRYKVTKRGQDVALRCDPISGHVSLYWYRQALGQGPEFLTYFNYEAQQDKSGLPNDRFSAERPEGSISTLTIQRTEQRDSAMYRCASSLASQGPGYEQYFGPGTRLTVT.

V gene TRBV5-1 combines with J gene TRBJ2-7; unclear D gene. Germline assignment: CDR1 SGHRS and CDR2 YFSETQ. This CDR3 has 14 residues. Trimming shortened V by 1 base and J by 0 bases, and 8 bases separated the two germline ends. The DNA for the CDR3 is TGCGCCAGCAGCTTGTCCCCGAACTCCTACGAGCAGTACTTC. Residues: CASSLSPNSYEQYF.

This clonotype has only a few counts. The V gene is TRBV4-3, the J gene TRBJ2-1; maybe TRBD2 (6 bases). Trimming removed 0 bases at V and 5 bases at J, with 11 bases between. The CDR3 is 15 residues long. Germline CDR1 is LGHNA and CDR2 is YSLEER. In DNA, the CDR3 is TGCGCCAGCAGCCAAGATGCTGCTAGCGACAATGAGCAGTTCTTC. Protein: CASSQDAASDNEQFF.

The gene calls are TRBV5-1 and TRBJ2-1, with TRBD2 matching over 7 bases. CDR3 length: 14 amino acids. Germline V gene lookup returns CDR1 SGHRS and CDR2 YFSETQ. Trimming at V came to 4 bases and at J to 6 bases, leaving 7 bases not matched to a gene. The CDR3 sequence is CASSRAGVPNEQFF. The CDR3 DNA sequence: TGCGCCAGCAGCCGGGCGGGGGTACCCAATGAGCAGTTCTTC.

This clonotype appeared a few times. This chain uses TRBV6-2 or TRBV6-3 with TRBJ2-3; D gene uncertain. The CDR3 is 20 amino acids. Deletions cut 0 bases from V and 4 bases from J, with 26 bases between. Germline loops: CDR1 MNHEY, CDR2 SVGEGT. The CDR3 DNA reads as TGTGCCAGCAGTTACTCCCCAGACCCTGGGGTAGCATCGAGCCCAGATACGCAGTATTTT. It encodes CASSYSPDPGVASSPDTQYF.

The CDR3 bases are TGTGCCAGCAGCCAGAGACTAGCGGGAGTCACAGATACGCAGTATTTT. This translates into CASSQRLAGVTDTQYF. This chain links TRBV4-2 with TRBJ2-3, with 12 bases identical to TRBD2. The CDR3 length is 16 residues. The V and J ends lost 3 bases and 2 bases, in that order; junction bases with no gene match: 3. Germline V CDR1 and CDR2: LGHNA, YNFKEQ.

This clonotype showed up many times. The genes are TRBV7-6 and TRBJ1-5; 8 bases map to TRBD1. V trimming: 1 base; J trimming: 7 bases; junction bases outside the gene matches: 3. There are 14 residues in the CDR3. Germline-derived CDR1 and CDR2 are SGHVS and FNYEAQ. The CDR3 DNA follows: TGTGCCAGCAGCTTAGAAACAGGGGGGCAGCCCCAGCATTTT. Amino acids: CASSLETGGQPQHF.

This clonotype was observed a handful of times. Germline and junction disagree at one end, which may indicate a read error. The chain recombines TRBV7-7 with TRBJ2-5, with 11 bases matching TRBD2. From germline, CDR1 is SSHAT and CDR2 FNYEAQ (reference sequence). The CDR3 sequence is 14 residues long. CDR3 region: CASSFGLAGGTQYF. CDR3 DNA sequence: TGTGCTAGCAGCTTCGGGCTAGCGGGAGGGACCCAGTACTTC.

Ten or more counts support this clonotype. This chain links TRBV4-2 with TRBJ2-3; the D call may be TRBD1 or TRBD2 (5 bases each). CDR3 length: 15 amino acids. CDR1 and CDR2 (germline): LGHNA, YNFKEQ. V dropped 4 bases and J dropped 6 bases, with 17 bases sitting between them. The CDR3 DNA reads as TGTGCCAGCAGCCGGCTTGGGGGAGATGGGGATACGCAGTATTTT. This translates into CASSRLGGDGDTQYF.

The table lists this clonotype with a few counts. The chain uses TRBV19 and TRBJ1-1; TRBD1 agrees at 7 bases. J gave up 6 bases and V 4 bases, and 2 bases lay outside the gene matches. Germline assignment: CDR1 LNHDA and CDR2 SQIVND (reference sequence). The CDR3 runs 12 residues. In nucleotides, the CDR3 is TGTGCCAGTAGTACCAGGGGGTCTGAAGCTTTCTTT. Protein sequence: CASSTRGSEAFF.

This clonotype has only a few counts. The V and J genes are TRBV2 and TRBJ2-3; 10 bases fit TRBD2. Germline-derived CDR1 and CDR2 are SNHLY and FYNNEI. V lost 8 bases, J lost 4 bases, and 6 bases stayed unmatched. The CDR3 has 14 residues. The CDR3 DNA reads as TGTGCCAGCGAGGGGACTAGCGCGGCAGATACGCAGTATTTT. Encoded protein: CASEGTSAADTQYF. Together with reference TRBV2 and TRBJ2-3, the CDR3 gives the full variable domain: EPEVTQTPSHQVTQMGQEVILRCVPISNHLYFYWYRQILGQKVEFLVSFYNNEISEKSEIFDDQFSVERPDGSNFTLKIRSTKLEDSAMYFCASEGTSAADTQYFGPGTRLTVL.

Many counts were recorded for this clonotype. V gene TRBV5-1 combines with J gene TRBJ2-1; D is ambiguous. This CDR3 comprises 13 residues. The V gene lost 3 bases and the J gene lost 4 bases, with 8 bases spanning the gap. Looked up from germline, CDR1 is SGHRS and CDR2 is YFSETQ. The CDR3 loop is CASSSPYYNEQFF. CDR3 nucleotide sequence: TGCGCCAGCAGCTCCCCATATTACAATGAGCAGTTCTTC.

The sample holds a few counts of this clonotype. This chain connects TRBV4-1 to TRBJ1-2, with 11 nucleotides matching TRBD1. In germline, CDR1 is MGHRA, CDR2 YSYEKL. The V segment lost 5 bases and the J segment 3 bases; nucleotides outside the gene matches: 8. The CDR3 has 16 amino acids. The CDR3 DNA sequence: TGCGCCAGCAGCACCCAGGACAGGGGGCAAGACTATGGCTACACCTTC. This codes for CASSTQDRGQDYGYTF.

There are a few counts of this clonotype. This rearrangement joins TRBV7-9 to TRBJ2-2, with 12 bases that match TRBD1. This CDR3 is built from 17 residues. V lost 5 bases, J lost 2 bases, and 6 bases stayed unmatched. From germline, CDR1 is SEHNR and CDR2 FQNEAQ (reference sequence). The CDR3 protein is CASSIPGQGANTGELFF. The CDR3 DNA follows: TGTGCCAGCAGCATACCGGGACAGGGGGCCAACACCGGGGAGCTGTTTTTT.

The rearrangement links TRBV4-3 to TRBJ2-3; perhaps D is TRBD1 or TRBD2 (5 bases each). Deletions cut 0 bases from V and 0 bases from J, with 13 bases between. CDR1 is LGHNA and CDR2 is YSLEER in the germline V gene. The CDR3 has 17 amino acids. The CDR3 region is CASSQDGDGASTDTQYF. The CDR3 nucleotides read TGCGCCAGCAGCCAAGACGGGGACGGAGCTAGCACAGATACGCAGTATTTT.

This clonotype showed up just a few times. In nucleotides, the CDR3 is TGTGCCAGCAGTTACTCGACGGCAGGGTACTCCTACGAGCAGTACTTC. Translated: CASSYSTAGYSYEQYF. The J gene is TRBJ2-7, the V gene TRBV6-5; a possible D gene is TRBD1 (5 bases). Germline CDR1 MNHEY, CDR2 SVGAGI. Trimming pared 0 bases from V and 0 bases from J, leaving 12 bases between. This CDR3 is built from 16 residues.

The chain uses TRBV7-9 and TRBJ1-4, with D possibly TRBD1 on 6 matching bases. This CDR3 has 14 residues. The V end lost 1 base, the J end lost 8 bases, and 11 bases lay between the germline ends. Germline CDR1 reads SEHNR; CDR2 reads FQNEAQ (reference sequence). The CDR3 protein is CASSLEGTREKLFF. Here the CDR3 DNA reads TGTGCCAGCAGCTTAGAGGGGACAAGAGAAAAACTGTTTTTT. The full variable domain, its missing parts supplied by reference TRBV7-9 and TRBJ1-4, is DTGVSQNPRHKITKRGQNVTFRCDPISEHNRLYWYRQTLGQGPEFLTYFQNEAQLEKSRLLSDRFSAERPKGSFSTLEIQRTEQGDSAMYLCASSLEGTREKLFFGSGTQLSVL.

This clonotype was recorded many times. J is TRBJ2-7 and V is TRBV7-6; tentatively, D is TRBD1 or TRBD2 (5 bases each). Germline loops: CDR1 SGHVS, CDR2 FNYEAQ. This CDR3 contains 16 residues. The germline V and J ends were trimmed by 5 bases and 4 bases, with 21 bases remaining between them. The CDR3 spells CASSPRWDPDLYEQYF. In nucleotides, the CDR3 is TGTGCCAGCAGCCCCAGGTGGGACCCTGACTTGTACGAGCAGTACTTC. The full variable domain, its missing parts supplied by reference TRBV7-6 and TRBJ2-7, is GAGVSQSPRYKVTKRGQDVALRCDPISGHVSLYWYRQALGQGPEFLTYFNYEAQQDKSGLPNDRFSAERPEGSISTLTIQRTEQRDSAMYRCASSPRWDPDLYEQYFGPGTRLTVT.

The CDR3 here is CASSLASTEQFF. The CDR3 coding sequence is TGTGCCAGCAGCTTGGCTAGTACAGAGCAGTTCTTC. This sequence joins TRBV5-6 and TRBJ2-1; D is ambiguous. The length of the CDR3 is 12 residues. V lost 0 bases, J lost 10 bases, and 8 bases lay in between. Germline CDR1 SGHDT, CDR2 YYEEEE. Based on the CDR3 plus reference TRBV5-6 and TRBJ2-1, the full variable domain is DAGVTQSPTHLIKTRGQQVTLRCSPKSGHDTVSWYQQALGQGPQFIFQYYEEEERQRGNFPDRFSGHQFPNYSSELNVNALLLGDSALYLCASSLASTEQFFGPGTRLTVL.

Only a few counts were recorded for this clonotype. CDR3: CASSFQHGTGELFF. Written as DNA, the CDR3 is TGTGCCAGCAGTTTCCAGCATGGCACCGGGGAGCTGTTTTTT. The J gene is TRBJ2-2, the V gene TRBV6-2 or TRBV6-3; D remains unclear. This CDR3 has 14 residues. Germline V gives CDR1 MNHEY, CDR2 SVGEGT. V gave up 4 bases and J gave up 4 bases, with 10 bases separating them.

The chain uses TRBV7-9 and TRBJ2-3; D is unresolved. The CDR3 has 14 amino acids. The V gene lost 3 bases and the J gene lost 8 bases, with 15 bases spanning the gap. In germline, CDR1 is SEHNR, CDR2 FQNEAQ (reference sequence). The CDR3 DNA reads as TGTGCCAGCAGCTTGGCTCGGGTCTGGGGTACGCAGTATTTT. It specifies CASSLARVWGTQYF.

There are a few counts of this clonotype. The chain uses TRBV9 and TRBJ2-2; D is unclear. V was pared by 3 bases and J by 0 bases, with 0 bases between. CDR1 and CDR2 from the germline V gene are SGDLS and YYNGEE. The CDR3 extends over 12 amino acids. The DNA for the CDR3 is TGTGCCAGCAGCGCGAACACCGGGGAGCTGTTTTTT. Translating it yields CASSANTGELFF.